This T cell receptor beta chain derives from a study of radiation and T cells in renal cell carcinoma. Study-level results: Irradiated tumors held more dominant CDR3 motifs than control tumors. Top tumor clonotypes rose in blood 2 weeks post-radiation, then contracted. Top 100 clonotypes averaged about 50% in irradiated versus around 40% in nephrectomy-only tumors.

Assay used: immunoSEQ multiplex PCR; TCRdb lists only in-frame clones, some missing. The sample has about 13,000 clones; 33% are singletons. Germline V lookup: CDR1 MNHEY, CDR2 SVGAGI. This CDR3 contains 15 residues. V lost 5 bases to trimming and J lost 8 bases, with 21 bases between them. This clone turned up a few times. Its specificity is not known. Treatment in this sample: 15 Gy SBRT to primary tumor, nephrectomy 4 weeks later. Nephrectomy followed 15 Gy stereotactic body radiation by 4 weeks. The sequencing here drew on tumor tissue, taken from a patient whose treatment included radiotherapy and nephrectomy. The TCR sequence derives from a man aged 55 to 69 with renal cell carcinoma. The chain carries TRBV6-5 and TRBJ1-2; D not resolved. CDR3 region: CASSTISTATEGYTF. CDR3 nucleotides: TGTGCCAGCAGTACTATCTCGACGGCCACGGAGGGCTACACCTTC.